This T cell receptor (gamma chain) is from a study of γδ T cells in repeated Plasmodium falciparum infection. Study at large: Samples were taken at baseline, before some infections, and 21 days after each.

Vgamma9/Vdelta2+ and Vdelta2-negative gammadelta T cells were flow-sorted from PBMC for bulk sequencing. TCRdb processed the multiplex PCR reads again with the CATT caller. The sample holds 28,000 or so gamma-chain clones, more than 1.4% seen once. This CDR3 region has 13 residues. Germline-derived CDR1 and CDR2 are GITISATS and ISYDGTV (reference sequence). V was clipped by 3 bases and J by 7 bases; unmatched bases: 9. The study's findings and limits: Vdelta2-negative gammadelta repertoires, largely Vdelta1+, seemingly showed infection-driven waves of new clonal selection.

This clone was counted many times. No antigen is known for it. Being one base from a much bigger clone, this may be a read error. The V call is TRGV9, the J call TRGJ1 or TRGJ2. The sample was gamma-delta T cells from blood. This TCR was sampled from a pool of human donors (malaria-infected and uninfected, not separated). CDR3 nucleotide sequence: TGTGCCTTGTGGGAGCCTTGGTGGTATAAGAAACTCTTT. Amino acid sequence: CALWEPWWYKKLF.